This section outlines one TCR beta chain sequence together with its context. What it binds is not known. Healthy donors had no documented immune events, such as infections, while sampled. This sample was taken from a study of identifying expanded T cells in peripheral blood. General study points: Roughly 1.1 clones differed between technical replicates, versus about 16 and 19 over time.

Germline CDR1 and CDR2: MNHEY and SMNVEV (reference sequence). This CDR3 has 16 amino acids. With 4 bases clipped from V and 4 bases from J, the junction kept 9 bases outside the gene matches. Profiling relied on immunoSEQ multiplex PCR, and the TCRdb table lists in-frame clones only, not all of them. The sample lists under 150,000 clones; about 86% were seen once. The chain uses TRBV27 and TRBJ1-2; 10 nucleotides agree with TRBD1. The specimen was blood. This clonotype was sampled from a person aged 18-69 years in good health. CDR3 DNA sequence: TGTGCCAGCAGTTCCGTGACAGGGGGCAGAGGCTATGGCTACACCTTC. Amino acid sequence: CASSSVTGGRGYGYTF.